This note documents a single TCR beta chain sequence. No antigen is known for it. Data came from immunoSEQ multiplex PCR; TCRdb stores just in-frame clones and leaves some out. Among 90,000 to 120,000 clones listed, about 91% were seen once. The sample comes from a study of siplizumab effects on memory and regulatory T cells. Study findings and constraints: Siplizumab, the agent tested, significantly reduced alloreactive sequences traceable to unstimulated CD4+ memory cells.

The CDR3 spans 16 residues. Germline V CDR1 and CDR2: MNHEY, SMNVEV (reference sequence). V lost 4 bases and J lost 3; bases outside the gene matches: 4. This receptor was taken from a human donor in good health. The sequencing input was Tregs sorted from blood. The rearrangement joins TRBV27 to TRBJ2-5, with 14 bases identical to TRBD2. CDR3 in amino acids: CASSSGTSGSKETQYF. The CDR3 DNA follows: TGTGCCAGCAGTTCGGGGACTAGCGGGAGCAAAGAGACCCAGTACTTC.